This T cell receptor (beta chain) was obtained from a study of blood T cell repertoires in COVID-19. Study-level background: From the United States, Italy and Spain came samples of acute and convalescent COVID-19. Sources were T cells, B-cell-depleted T cells, or PBMCs; the material itself was cDNA or gDNA.

The CDR3 has 14 amino acids. V shed 4 bases and J shed 0 bases, with 7 bases lying between them. Looked up from germline, CDR1 is ENHRY and CDR2 is SYGVKD. Assay: immunoSEQ multiplex PCR; the TCRdb copy retains only in-frame clones and omits some. The sample includes roughly 150,000 clones, about four fifths of them seen just once. Sequencing used peripheral blood. The sequence came from a woman of 80 years or more with active or convalescent COVID-19. The V gene is TRBV10-3, the J gene TRBJ1-3; D unresolved. The CDR3 reads CAISVESSGNTIYF. Here the CDR3 DNA reads TGTGCCATCAGTGTAGAGAGCTCTGGAAACACCATATATTTT.